What follows are 25 T cell receptor beta chains derived from one specimen sequenced in a study of T cells after yellow fever vaccination. From the 5' RACE reads, TCRdb called clonotypes with MiXCR, one entry per CDR3 protein. The table shows some 160,000 distinct CDR3 sequences, with 7% to 10% occurring only once. This specimen was CD8+ T cells sorted from PBMCs, taken 45 days after the yellow fever booster vaccination. These receptors were obtained from a man younger than 30 who received the YFV17D yellow fever vaccine.

This clonotype was counted only a few times. The gene calls are TRBV6-1 and TRBJ2-1, with D possibly matching TRBD1 (6 bases). Deletions cut 10 bases from V and 5 bases from J, with 18 bases between. Germline V gene data show CDR1 as MNHNS and CDR2 as SASEGT. The CDR3 extends over 14 amino acids. The CDR3 reads CAISTGLVNNEQFF. The CDR3 coding sequence is TGTGCCATCTCTACAGGGTTGGTAAACAATGAGCAGTTCTTC.

This clonotype came up a few times. The rearrangement uses TRBV13 and TRBJ2-7; the D gene is possibly TRBD2 (5 bases). Deletions cut 4 bases from V and 2 bases from J, with 9 bases between. The CDR3 sequence is 13 residues long. The germline gives CDR1 PRHDT, CDR2 FYEKMQ (reference sequence). The CDR3 loop reads CASSWTGTYEQYF. The CDR3 DNA sequence: TGTGCCAGCAGCTGGACGGGAACCTACGAGCAGTACTTC.

This clonotype was seen many times. V usage is TRBV24-1 and J usage is TRBJ2-3, with D possibly TRBD1 on 6 matching bases. Germline V gives CDR1 KGHDR, CDR2 SFDVKD. This CDR3 spans 12 amino acids. V was cut by 0 bases and J by 11 bases, with 8 bases left in between. The CDR3 is CATSDLPTGQYF. In DNA form, the CDR3 reads TGTGCCACCAGTGATTTGCCGACAGGGCAGTATTTT.

In its sample, this clonotype was seen a few times. The rearrangement links TRBV4-3 to TRBJ1-1; possible D gene TRBD1, 6 bases. V was trimmed by 4 bases and J by 1 base, leaving 13 bases between them. Looked up from germline, CDR1 is LGHNA and CDR2 is YSLEER. The CDR3 extends over 15 amino acids. The CDR3 protein is CASSRLKGENTEAFF. CDR3 nucleotide sequence: TGCGCCAGCAGCCGCCTAAAGGGGGAGAACACTGAAGCTTTCTTT.

This clonotype was seen only a few times. The chain combines TRBV7-2 with TRBJ1-6; a possible D gene is TRBD1 (5 bases). The germline V gene encodes CDR1 SGHTA and CDR2 FQGNSA. This CDR3 is built from 15 residues. The V end was cut by 1 base, the J end by 9 bases, with 13 bases between. CDR3: CASSLEPGPSSPLHF. The CDR3 DNA is TGTGCCAGCAGCTTAGAACCAGGGCCTAGTTCACCCCTCCACTTT. The whole variable domain, remainder taken from reference TRBV7-2 and TRBJ1-6, is GAGVSQSPSNKVTEKGKDVELRCDPISGHTALYWYRQSLGQGLEFLIYFQGNSAPDKSGLPSDRFSAERTGGSVSTLTIQRTQQEDSAVYLCASSLEPGPSSPLHFGNGTRLTVT.

This clonotype was observed a few times. The chain combines TRBV19 with TRBJ2-6, with 7 nucleotides matching TRBD1. Germline assignment: CDR1 LNHDA and CDR2 SQIVND (reference sequence). This CDR3 is built from 15 residues. Trimming removed 10 bases from V and 0 bases from J; junction bases left unmatched: 6. The CDR3 DNA reads TGTGCCACTCAGACAGGGAACTCTGGGGCCAACGTCCTGACTTTC. It encodes CATQTGNSGANVLTF.

This clonotype turned up a few times. The chain has TRBV5-5 and TRBJ2-7; D may be TRBD2 (6 bases). CDR1 is SGHKS and CDR2 is YYEKEE in the germline V gene (reference sequence). This CDR3 region has 14 residues. Between the trimmed V and J ends, which lost 3 bases and 6 bases, there was a span of 16 bases. CDR3 DNA sequence: TGTGCCAGCAGCTCGCGACTAGGTTCGCTCGAGCAGTACGTC. Translation gives CASSSRLGSLEQYV.

This clonotype was seen repeatedly, ten times or more. The chain couples TRBV9 to TRBJ2-3, with D possibly called TRBD1 or TRBD2 (5 bases each). Germline-derived CDR1 and CDR2 are SGDLS and YYNGEE. This CDR3 region has 15 residues. Trimming shortened V by 1 base and J by 2 bases, and 11 bases separated the two germline ends. The CDR3 loop reads CASSVSWGNTDTQYF. DNA for the CDR3: TGTGCCAGCAGCGTATCCTGGGGGAACACAGATACGCAGTATTTT.

The chain couples TRBV25-1 to TRBJ2-7, with TRBD1 as a possible D gene (6 bases). The CDR3 is 11 amino acids. Germline CDR1 is MGHDK and CDR2 is SYGVNS. V lost 6 bases, J lost 6 bases, and 9 bases lay in between. This CDR3 is CASRQGGEQYV. CDR3 bases: TGTGCCAGCAGACAGGGCGGCGAGCAGTACGTC.

This clonotype was picked up a small number of times. The chain recombines TRBV5-6 with TRBJ1-2, with unresolved D. Between the trimmed V and J ends, which lost 9 bases and 7 bases, there was a span of 16 bases. The CDR3 spans 12 residues. Germline V gives CDR1 SGHDT, CDR2 YYEEEE. The CDR3 sequence: CATRDWLCGYTF. The CDR3 nucleotides are TGTGCCACCCGAGATTGGTTGTGTGGCTACACCTTC. Complete variable domain (other parts from reference TRBV5-6 and TRBJ1-2): DAGVTQSPTHLIKTRGQQVTLRCSPKSGHDTVSWYQQALGQGPQFIFQYYEEEERQRGNFPDRFSGHQFPNYSSELNVNALLLGDSALYLCATRDWLCGYTFGSGTRLTVV.

This clonotype was seen ten or more times. V is TRBV19 and J is TRBJ2-1; D remains unclear. The V gene's germline CDR1 is LNHDA and CDR2 SQIVND (reference sequence). Trimming left V 3 bases short and J 4 bases short, with 7 bases between. The CDR3 length is 13 residues. CDR3 protein: CASSIGFYNEQFF. The CDR3 DNA reads TGTGCCAGTAGTATCGGATTTTACAATGAGCAGTTCTTC.

This clonotype came up many times. V and J are TRBV3-1 and TRBJ2-6; no clear D gene. In germline, CDR1 is LGHDT, CDR2 YNNKEL (reference sequence). The CDR3 runs to 17 residues. V lost 0 bases and J 3 bases, leaving 12 bases between the germline ends. The CDR3 protein is CASSQERSGGGANVLTF. In DNA, the CDR3 is TGTGCCAGCAGCCAAGAGAGGTCGGGTGGTGGGGCCAACGTCCTGACTTTC.

This clonotype occurred a few times. The chain recombines TRBV6-2 or TRBV6-3 with TRBJ1-2; D remains ambiguous. V was cut by 3 bases and J by 4 bases, with 6 bases left in between. CDR1 is MNHEY and CDR2 is SVGEGT in the germline V gene. The CDR3 has 12 amino acids. The CDR3 is CASSYHPYGYTF. CDR3 nucleotides: TGTGCCAGCAGTTATCACCCCTATGGCTACACCTTC.

This chain connects TRBV6-5 to TRBJ1-3; D ambiguous. Trimming cost V 3 bases and J 0 bases, with 6 bases left between them. Germline V gene lookup returns CDR1 MNHEY and CDR2 SVGAGI. This CDR3 spans 14 amino acids. Here the CDR3 DNA reads TGTGCCAGCAGTTATAGAAACTCTGGAAACACCATATATTTT. This codes for CASSYRNSGNTIYF.

This chain connects TRBV12-3 or TRBV12-4 to TRBJ2-1; the D is unclear. This CDR3 has 15 amino acids. V lost 3 bases and J 2 bases, leaving 11 bases between the germline ends. The chain's CDR3 is CASSFILTAYNEQFF. CDR3 in DNA: TGTGCCAGCAGTTTCATTTTAACAGCCTACAATGAGCAGTTCTTC.

A few counts support this clonotype. The J gene is TRBJ2-2, the V gene TRBV7-6; D gene unclear. The CDR3 is made up of 14 amino acids. Between the trimmed V and J ends, which lost 7 bases and 7 bases, there was a span of 16 bases. Germline CDR1 and CDR2: SGHVS and FNYEAQ. Here the CDR3 reads CASKLDQFGGELFF. DNA of the CDR3: TGTGCCAGCAAGCTGGACCAATTTGGCGGGGAGCTGTTTTTT.

This clonotype was detected many times. This chain uses TRBV11-2 with TRBJ2-2, with no clear D. V lost 1 base, J lost 0 bases, and 12 bases lay in between. This CDR3 spans 17 amino acids. The germline CDR1 and CDR2 sequences are SGHAT and FQNNGV. The CDR3 is CASSLAPWTTNTGELFF. CDR3 in DNA: TGTGCCAGCAGCTTAGCCCCCTGGACCACGAACACCGGGGAGCTGTTTTTT. The complete variable domain, with remaining parts taken from reference TRBV11-2 and TRBJ2-2, reads EAGVAQSPRYKIIEKRQSVAFWCNPISGHATLYWYQQILGQGPKLLIQFQNNGVVDDSQLPKDRFSAERLKGVDSTLKIQPAKLEDSAVYLCASSLAPWTTNTGELFFGEGSRLTVL.

This clonotype was observed a handful of times. The genes are TRBV7-9 and TRBJ2-6; 8 bases are a match to TRBD1. The germline V gene has CDR1 SEHNR and CDR2 FQNEAQ (reference sequence). The CDR3 totals 18 residues. Unmatched junction bases numbered 9, after V lost 5 bases and J lost 0 bases. The CDR3 reads CASSPPTGANSGANVLTF. CDR3 DNA sequence: TGTGCCAGCAGCCCACCGACAGGGGCGAACTCTGGGGCCAACGTCCTGACTTTC.

The gene calls are TRBV7-9 and TRBJ1-2, with D uncertain. Deletions cut 4 bases from V and 0 bases from J, with 6 bases between. CDR3 length: 13 amino acids. Germline assignment: CDR1 SEHNR and CDR2 FQNEAQ (reference sequence). Here the CDR3 reads CASSSLANYGYTF. CDR3 DNA: TGTGCCAGCAGCTCGTTAGCTAACTATGGCTACACCTTC.

This clonotype has a handful of counts. J is TRBJ1-1 and V is TRBV5-4, with D uncertain. The ends were cut back, 5 bases at V and 3 bases at J, with 8 bases in the middle. Germline CDR1 is SGHNT and CDR2 is YYREEE (reference sequence). The CDR3 is 12 residues long. The CDR3 region is CASSRDHTEAFF. In nucleotides, the CDR3 is TGTGCCAGCAGTCGCGACCACACTGAAGCTTTCTTT.

This clonotype was observed many times. The rearrangement links TRBV4-1 to TRBJ2-2; either TRBD1 or TRBD2 may fit D (6 bases each). CDR1 and CDR2 (germline): MGHRA, YSYEKL. The CDR3 runs 15 residues. Trimming cost V 1 base and J 7 bases, with 13 bases left between them. The CDR3 loop reads CASSQGVGGGGELFF. The CDR3 DNA follows: TGCGCCAGCAGCCAAGGGGTAGGGGGAGGCGGGGAGCTGTTTTTT.

There are many counts of this clonotype. J is TRBJ2-3 and V is TRBV11-2, with 7 bases fitting TRBD1. Germline CDR1 is SGHAT and CDR2 is FQNNGV. V trimming: 4 bases; J trimming: 4 bases; junction bases outside the gene matches: 17. This CDR3 is built from 18 residues. This chain's CDR3 is CASSSRFVGQQYADTQYF. The CDR3, as DNA: TGTGCCAGCAGCTCACGGTTTGTGGGACAGCAGTATGCAGATACGCAGTATTTT.

This clonotype has only a few counts. The J gene is TRBJ1-5, the V gene TRBV9; TRBD1 aligns across 7 bases. Per germline, CDR1 SGDLS and CDR2 YYNGEE. CDR3 length: 13 amino acids. Trimming removed 3 bases from V and 7 bases from J; junction bases left unmatched: 4. The CDR3 DNA is TGTGCCAGCAGCGCGGGGGACAGACAGCCCCAGCATTTT. Amino acids: CASSAGDRQPQHF.

This clonotype has only a few counts. The chain recombines TRBV9 with TRBJ2-5, with TRBD1 as a possible D gene (5 bases). Trimming took 4 bases from V and 2 from J, leaving 12 bases between them. This CDR3 comprises 14 residues. Germline CDR1 reads SGDLS; CDR2 reads YYNGEE. The CDR3 protein is CASSPPDKQETQYF. In DNA, the CDR3 is TGTGCCAGCAGCCCCCCGGACAAACAAGAGACCCAGTACTTC. The complete variable domain, with remaining parts taken from reference TRBV9 and TRBJ2-5, reads DSGVTQTPKHLITATGQRVTLRCSPRSGDLSVYWYQQSLDQGLQFLIQYYNGEERAKGNILERFSAQQFPDLHSELNLSSLELGDSALYFCASSPPDKQETQYFGPGTRLLVL.

J is TRBJ2-7 and V is TRBV20-1; D is unclear. Between the trimmed V and J ends, which lost 1 base and 1 base, there was a span of 14 bases. From germline, CDR1 is DFQATT and CDR2 SNEGSKA (reference sequence). CDR3 length equals 15 residues. The CDR3 loop reads CSARARQATSYEQYV. Here the CDR3 DNA reads TGCAGTGCTAGAGCACGCCAGGCGACTTCCTACGAGCAGTACGTC.